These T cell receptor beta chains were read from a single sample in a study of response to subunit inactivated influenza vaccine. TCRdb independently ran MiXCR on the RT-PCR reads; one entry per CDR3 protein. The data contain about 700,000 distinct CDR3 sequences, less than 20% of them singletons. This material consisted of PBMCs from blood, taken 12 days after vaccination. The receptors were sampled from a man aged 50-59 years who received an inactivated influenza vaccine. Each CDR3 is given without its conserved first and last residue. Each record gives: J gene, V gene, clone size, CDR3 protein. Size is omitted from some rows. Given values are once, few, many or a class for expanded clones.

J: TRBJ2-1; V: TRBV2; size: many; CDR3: ASGLSSYNEQF
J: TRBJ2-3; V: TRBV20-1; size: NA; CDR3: SGAYTDTQY
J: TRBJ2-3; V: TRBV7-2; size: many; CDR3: ASSPGTRYTDTQY
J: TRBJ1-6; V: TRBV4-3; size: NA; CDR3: ASSQERGANSPLH
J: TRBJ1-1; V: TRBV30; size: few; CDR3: AWSVSRTLIIRTEAF
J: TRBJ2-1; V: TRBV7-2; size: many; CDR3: ASRTSPGQGRNEQF
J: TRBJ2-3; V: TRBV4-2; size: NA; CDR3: ASSQDRTSGTDTQY
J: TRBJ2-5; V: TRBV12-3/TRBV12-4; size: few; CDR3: ASSTSRTGGETQY
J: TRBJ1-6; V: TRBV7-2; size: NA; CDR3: ASSLPLRQNSPLH
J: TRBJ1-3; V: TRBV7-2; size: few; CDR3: ASSLVQMGGNTIY
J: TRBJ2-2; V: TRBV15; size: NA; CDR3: ATSRDPTSGGSRTGELF
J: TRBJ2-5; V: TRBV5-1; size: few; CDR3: ASGTRGRTQETQY
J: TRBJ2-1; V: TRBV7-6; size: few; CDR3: ASSTAGTLYNEQF
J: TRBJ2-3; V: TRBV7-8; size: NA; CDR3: ASSPGITDTQY
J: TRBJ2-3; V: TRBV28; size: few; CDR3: ASSLGPRSDTDTQY
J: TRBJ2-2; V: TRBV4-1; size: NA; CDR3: ASSRRDGGELF
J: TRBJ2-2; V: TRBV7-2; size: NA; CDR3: ASRTGQGAHTGELF
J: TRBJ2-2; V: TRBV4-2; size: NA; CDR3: ASSQDGAANTGELF
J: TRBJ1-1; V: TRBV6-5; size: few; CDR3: ASSYPDRAEAF
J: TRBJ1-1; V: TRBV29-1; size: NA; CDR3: SAGQLNTEAF
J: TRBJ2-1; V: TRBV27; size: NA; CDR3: ASMISGSFAYNEQF
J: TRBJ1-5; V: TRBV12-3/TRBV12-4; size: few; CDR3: ASSLEVGKGLQH
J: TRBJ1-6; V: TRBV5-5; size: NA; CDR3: ASSLDIPENSPLH
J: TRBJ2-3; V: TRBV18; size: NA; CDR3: ASSPGFRGTQY
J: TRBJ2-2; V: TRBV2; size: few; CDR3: ASSAGWGSTGELF
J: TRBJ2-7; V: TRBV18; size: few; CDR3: ASSPQQGPTYEQY